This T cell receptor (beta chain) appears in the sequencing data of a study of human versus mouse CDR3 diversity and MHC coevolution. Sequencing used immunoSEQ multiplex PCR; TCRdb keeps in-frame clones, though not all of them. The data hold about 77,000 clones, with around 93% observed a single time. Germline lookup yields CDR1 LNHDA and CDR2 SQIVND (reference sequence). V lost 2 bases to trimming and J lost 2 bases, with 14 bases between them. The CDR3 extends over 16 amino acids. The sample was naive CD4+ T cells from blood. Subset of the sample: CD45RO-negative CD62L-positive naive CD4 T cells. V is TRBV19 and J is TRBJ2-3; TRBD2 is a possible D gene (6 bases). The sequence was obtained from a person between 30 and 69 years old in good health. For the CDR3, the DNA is TGTGCCAGTAGTATATCAGGAGGGCCACACACAGATACGCAGTATTTT. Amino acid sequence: CASSISGGPHTDTQYF.